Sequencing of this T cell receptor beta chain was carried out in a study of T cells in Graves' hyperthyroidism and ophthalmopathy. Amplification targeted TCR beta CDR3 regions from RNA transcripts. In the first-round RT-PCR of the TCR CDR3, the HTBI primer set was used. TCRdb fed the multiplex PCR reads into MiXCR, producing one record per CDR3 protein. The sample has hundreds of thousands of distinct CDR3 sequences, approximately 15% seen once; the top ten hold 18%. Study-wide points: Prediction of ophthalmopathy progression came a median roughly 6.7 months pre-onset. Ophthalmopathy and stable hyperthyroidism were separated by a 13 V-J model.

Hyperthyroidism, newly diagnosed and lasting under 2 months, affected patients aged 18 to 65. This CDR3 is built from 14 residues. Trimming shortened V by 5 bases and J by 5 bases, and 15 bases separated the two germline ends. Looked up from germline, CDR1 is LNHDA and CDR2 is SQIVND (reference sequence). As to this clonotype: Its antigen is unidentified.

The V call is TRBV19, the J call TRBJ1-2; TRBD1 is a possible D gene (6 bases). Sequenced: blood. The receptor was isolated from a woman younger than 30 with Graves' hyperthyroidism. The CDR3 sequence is CASSPSTGPYGYTF. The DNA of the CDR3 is TGTGCCAGTAGTCCTTCGACAGGTCCTTATGGCTACACCTTC.